A single sample is the source of the 21 T cell receptor beta chains below, sequenced in a study of blood T cell repertoires in COVID-19. Clones were sequenced by immunoSEQ multiplex PCR, and TCRdb holds only the in-frame ones, with some missing. The table has about 270,000 clones, about nine tenths seen once; the top ten hold roughly 16%. The sequenced material came from PBMCs or T cells enriched from blood (not recorded which). The source of these receptors is a man aged 18 to 30 who had recovered from COVID-19.

The chain joins TRBV5-6 to TRBJ1-1; a possible D gene is TRBD1 (5 bases). This CDR3 comprises 14 residues. V was cut by 0 bases and J by 5 bases, with 11 bases left in between. Per germline, CDR1 SGHDT and CDR2 YYEEEE. CDR3 DNA sequence: TGTGCCAGCAGCTTGGGGGCTGGGGGGACTGAAGCTTTCTTT. Amino acid sequence: CASSLGAGGTEAFF.

V usage is TRBV6-2 or TRBV6-3 and J usage is TRBJ1-1, with unresolved D. V lost 0 bases and J lost 1, with 12 bases in between. There are 16 residues in the CDR3. The V gene's germline CDR1 is MNHEY and CDR2 SVGEGT. The CDR3 protein is CASSYSPAVGNTEAFF. CDR3 bases: TGTGCCAGCAGTTACTCGCCCGCGGTAGGGAACACTGAAGCTTTCTTT.

This clone was recorded only once. V gene TRBV29-1 combines with J gene TRBJ1-1; a weak D match, TRBD1 (6 bases). Between the trimmed V and J ends, which lost 6 bases and 0 bases, there was a span of 11 bases. The CDR3 length is 13 residues. Germline values: CDR1 SQVTM, CDR2 ANQGSEA. Here the CDR3 reads CSVANRVNTEAFF. DNA for the CDR3: TGCAGCGTGGCCAACAGGGTGAACACTGAAGCTTTCTTT.

This sequence joins TRBV18 and TRBJ2-5; TRBD1 is a possible D gene (5 bases). Germline-derived CDR1 and CDR2 are KGHSH and LQKENI. V dropped 2 bases and J dropped 1 base, with 17 bases sitting between them. The CDR3 length is 17 residues. The CDR3 sequence: CASSPLAGQNVQETQYF. Here the CDR3 DNA reads TGTGCCAGCTCACCATTAGCAGGGCAAAACGTCCAAGAGACCCAGTACTTC.

The V and J genes are TRBV5-1 and TRBJ2-5; 9 bases line up with TRBD2. The CDR3 runs to 17 residues. Unmatched junction bases numbered 11, after V lost 0 bases and J lost 5 bases. CDR1 is SGHRS, CDR2 YFSETQ, per germline. CDR3 sequence reads: CASSLGLVAGDSETQYF. The DNA of the CDR3 is TGCGCCAGCAGCTTGGGGCTGGTAGCGGGAGATTCCGAGACCCAGTACTTC.

This rearrangement joins TRBV7-9 to TRBJ1-5; TRBD1 agrees at 8 bases. CDR3 size: 15 residues. Trimming cost V 4 bases and J 7 bases; bases outside gene matches: 9. Looked up from germline, CDR1 is SEHNR and CDR2 is FQNEAQ (reference sequence). The CDR3 nucleotides read TGTGCCAGCAGCTCCGGACAGGGAAGTTCCCAGCCCCAGCATTTT. This sequence encodes CASSSGQGSSQPQHF.

This clone has a single count. This chain links TRBV3-1 (or the pseudogene TRBV3-2) with TRBJ1-6; 8 nucleotides agree with TRBD1. J lost 7 bases, V lost 7 bases, and 3 bases had no gene match. Germline lookup yields CDR1 LGHDT and CDR2 YNNKEL (reference sequence). The CDR3 is made up of 13 amino acids. The CDR3 protein is CASTRQGNSPLHF. In DNA form, the CDR3 reads TGTGCCAGCACCCGACAGGGGAATTCACCCCTCCACTTT.

The DNA for the CDR3 is TGTGCCAGCAGCGCTGCTGGGGCGGATTACGAGCAGTACTTC. Translation gives CASSAAGADYEQYF. The chain is built from TRBV9 and TRBJ2-7; the D gene is possibly TRBD1 (5 bases). CDR1 and CDR2 (germline): SGDLS, YYNGEE. Trimming left V 3 bases short and J 4 bases short, with 14 bases between. The CDR3 spans 14 residues.

The chain couples TRBV24-1 to TRBJ1-2; TRBD1 matches 11 bases. Germline V gene sequence: CDR1 KGHDR, CDR2 SFDVKD. Unmatched junction bases numbered 3, after V lost 3 bases and J lost 4 bases. The length of the CDR3 is 15 residues. The CDR3, as DNA: TGTGCCACCAGTGATACCGGGACAGGGGGCTATGGCTACACCTTC. This codes for CATSDTGTGGYGYTF.

The chain recombines TRBV2 with TRBJ2-7, with D unclear. Trimming took off 6 bases at V and 3 bases at J, with 15 bases between the two ends. The germline V gene encodes CDR1 SNHLY and CDR2 FYNNEI. This CDR3 is 14 amino acids long. The CDR3 coding sequence is TGTGCCAGCAGGTCCAACCCAGCTAGCTACGAGCAGTACTTC. It is translated as CASRSNPASYEQYF.

The chain joins TRBV3-1 (or the pseudogene TRBV3-2) to TRBJ2-5, with TRBD2 matching 7 bases. Germline-derived CDR1 and CDR2 are LGHDT and YNNKEL (reference sequence). CDR3 length: 16 amino acids. V lost 4 bases, J lost 4 bases, and 12 bases stayed unmatched. Written as DNA, the CDR3 is TGTGCCAGCAGCCGGAGGACTAGTGGATTCGGAGAGACCCAGTACTTC. This sequence encodes CASSRRTSGFGETQYF.

With regard to this clone: Sequence at one end of the junction differs from germline and may be a read error. V usage is TRBV7-7 and J usage is TRBJ2-7, with D perhaps matching TRBD1 (5 bases). This CDR3 is 12 amino acids long. Germline CDR1 and CDR2: SSHAT and FNYEAQ (reference sequence). Here the CDR3 DNA reads TGTGCTAGCAGCCCAGGACAAGGCGAGCAGTACTTC. Amino acids: CASSPGQGEQYF.

This clone occurred once. J is TRBJ2-1 and V is TRBV5-4; weak D call: TRBD2 (6 bases). This CDR3 has 17 amino acids. In germline, CDR1 is SGHNT, CDR2 YYREEE (reference sequence). V lost 4 bases and J 9 bases, leaving 26 bases between the germline ends. CDR3 sequence: CASSLDLRPGISGEQFF. The CDR3 DNA sequence: TGTGCCAGCAGCCTTGATCTGCGGCCTGGGATTAGCGGTGAGCAGTTCTTC.

V gene TRBV6-5 combines with J gene TRBJ1-2; TRBD1 is a possible D gene (5 bases). The CDR3 covers 13 residues. With 5 bases removed from V and 4 bases from J, the gap between germline ends came to 11 bases. Germline V gives CDR1 MNHEY, CDR2 SVGAGI. The CDR3 nucleotides read TGTGCCAGCAGTAGGGGCGGGAGCTATGGCTACACCTTC. The encoded protein is CASSRGGSYGYTF.

The CDR3, as DNA: TGTGCCAGCAGTTTTTCCCCGGGACAACTAAACTGGGCTGGGGCCAACGTCCTGACTTTC. It encodes CASSFSPGQLNWAGANVLTF. The gene calls are TRBV27 and TRBJ2-6; D is perhaps TRBD1 (6 bases). Germline V gene data show CDR1 as MNHEY and CDR2 as SMNVEV (reference sequence). Between the trimmed V and J ends, which lost 3 bases and 2 bases, there was a span of 23 bases. The CDR3 covers 20 residues.

This chain joins TRBV7-9 and TRBJ2-5; D unclear. Germline CDR1 and CDR2: SEHNR and FQNEAQ (reference sequence). V lost 3 bases, J lost 4 bases, and 3 bases lay in between. The CDR3 has 11 amino acids. Here the CDR3 DNA reads TGTGCCAGCAGCTTTAGAGAGACCCAGTACTTC. Translation gives CASSFRETQYF.

V is TRBV5-1 and J is TRBJ1-3; a weak D match, TRBD1 (6 bases). CDR3 length: 14 residues. The germline gives CDR1 SGHRS, CDR2 YFSETQ. Between the trimmed V and J ends, which lost 7 bases and 1 base, there was a span of 12 bases. This CDR3 reads CASQVGQSGNTIYF. CDR3 nucleotides: TGCGCCAGCCAAGTGGGACAATCTGGAAACACCATATATTTT. Looking up the rest from reference TRBV5-1 and TRBJ1-3 gives the full variable domain: KAGVTQTPRYLIKTRGQQVTLSCSPISGHRSVSWYQQTPGQGLQFLFEYFSETQRNKGNFPGRFSGRQFSNSRSEMNVSTLELGDSALYLCASQVGQSGNTIYFGEGSWLTVV.

The chain carries TRBV19 and TRBJ1-5; perhaps TRBD1 as D (5 bases). The V end lost 5 bases, the J end lost 7 bases, and 12 bases lay between the germline ends. This CDR3 contains 13 residues. In germline, CDR1 is LNHDA, CDR2 SQIVND (reference sequence). For the CDR3, the DNA is TGTGCCAGTAGTGCTACGGGGGACCAGCCCCAGCATTTT. It specifies CASSATGDQPQHF.

The rearrangement joins TRBV3-1 (or the pseudogene TRBV3-2) to TRBJ2-4, with 13 nucleotides matching TRBD2. Germline V gene data show CDR1 as LGHDT and CDR2 as YNNKEL (reference sequence). After removal of 4 bases from V and 14 bases from J, the junction contained 11 bases not matched to a gene. This CDR3 is 15 amino acids long. Here the CDR3 reads CASSPTGRTSGGKYF. In nucleotides, the CDR3 is TGTGCCAGCAGCCCCACGGGCCGGACTAGCGGGGGCAAGTACTTC.

The V call is TRBV7-2, the J call TRBJ2-7, with D unclear. CDR1 is SGHTA and CDR2 is FQGNSA in the germline V gene. This CDR3 contains 14 residues. V shed 5 bases and J shed 3 bases, with 14 bases lying between them. CDR3 nucleotides: TGTGCCAGCAGCACCCGGCTGGCAGGCTACGAGCAGTACTTC. This encodes CASSTRLAGYEQYF.

This chain uses TRBV28 with TRBJ1-5; D might be TRBD1 (6 bases). This CDR3 spans 15 amino acids. Per germline, CDR1 MDHEN and CDR2 SYDVKM. V lost 6 bases to trimming and J lost 2 bases, with 14 bases between them. Written as DNA, the CDR3 is TGTGCCAGCAGCGGAGGAGGGGGGGGCAATCAGCCCCAGCATTTT. This sequence encodes CASSGGGGGNQPQHF.